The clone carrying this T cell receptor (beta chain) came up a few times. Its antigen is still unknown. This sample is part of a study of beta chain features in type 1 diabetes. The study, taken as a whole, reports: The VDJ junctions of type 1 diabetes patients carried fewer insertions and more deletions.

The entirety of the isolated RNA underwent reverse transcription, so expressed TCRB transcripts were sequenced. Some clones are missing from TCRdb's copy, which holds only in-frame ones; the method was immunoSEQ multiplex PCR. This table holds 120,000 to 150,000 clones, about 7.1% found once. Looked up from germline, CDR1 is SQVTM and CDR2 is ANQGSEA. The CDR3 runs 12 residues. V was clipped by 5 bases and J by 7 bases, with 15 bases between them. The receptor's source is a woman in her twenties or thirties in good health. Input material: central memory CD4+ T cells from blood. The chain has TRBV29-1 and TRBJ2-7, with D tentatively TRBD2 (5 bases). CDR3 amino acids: CSVRDPRREQYF. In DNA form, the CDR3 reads TGCAGCGTTCGGGATCCGAGGAGAGAGCAGTACTTC.